The present T cell receptor beta chain was sequenced within a study of blood T cell repertoires in COVID-19. Study as a whole: Acute-phase and convalescent COVID-19 samples originated in the United States, Italy and Spain.

This clone appeared a few times. CDR1 is SNHLY and CDR2 is FYNNEI in the germline V gene. Trimming pared 7 bases from V and 1 base from J, leaving 13 bases between. This CDR3 contains 14 residues. Assay used: immunoSEQ multiplex PCR; TCRdb lists only in-frame clones, some missing. Of 110,000 or so clones listed, roughly 85% are singletons. This chain links TRBV2 with TRBJ1-1, with TRBD1 as a possible D gene (6 bases). The receptor was isolated from a woman of 80 years or more with acute or convalescent COVID-19. The sequenced material came from peripheral blood. CDR3 in DNA: TGTGCCAGCAATCTCCGGACAGCGAACACTGAAGCTTTCTTT. Translating gives CASNLRTANTEAFF.